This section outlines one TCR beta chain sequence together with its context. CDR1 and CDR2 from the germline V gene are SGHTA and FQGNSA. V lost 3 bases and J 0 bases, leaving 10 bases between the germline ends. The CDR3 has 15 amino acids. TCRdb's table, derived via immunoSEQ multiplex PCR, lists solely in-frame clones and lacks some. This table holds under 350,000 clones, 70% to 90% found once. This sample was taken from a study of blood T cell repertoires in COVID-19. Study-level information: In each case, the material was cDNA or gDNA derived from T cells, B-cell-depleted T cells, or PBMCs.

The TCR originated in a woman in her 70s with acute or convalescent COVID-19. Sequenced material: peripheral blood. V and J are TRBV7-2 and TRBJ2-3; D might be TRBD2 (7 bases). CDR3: CASSLRGPSTDTQYF. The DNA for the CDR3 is TGTGCCAGCAGCTTGCGGGGGCCCAGCACAGATACGCAGTATTTT.